Each of the 16 T cell receptor beta chains below was sequenced from the same sample in a study of radiotherapy plus CTLA-4 blockade in lung cancer. Data came from immunoSEQ multiplex PCR; TCRdb stores just in-frame clones and leaves some out. The sample has about 36,000 clones, more than 70% seen once. This material consisted of peripheral blood, taken from a patient treated with radiotherapy plus ipilimumab. The receptor set was obtained from a human donor with non-small cell lung cancer who had stable disease on radiotherapy plus ipilimumab.

The rearrangement uses TRBV7-8 and TRBJ2-5, with D possibly TRBD2 on 6 matching bases. Germline V gives CDR1 SGHVS, CDR2 FQNEAQ. Trimming removed 1 base from V and 4 bases from J, with 13 bases in between. The CDR3 covers 15 residues. Written as DNA, the CDR3 is TGTGCCAGCAGCTTAGGAAGGCTCGGGGGAGAGACCCAGTACTTC. Translation: CASSLGRLGGETQYF.

The rearrangement joins TRBV7-9 to TRBJ2-7; D might be TRBD1 (5 bases). Trimming shortened V by 5 bases and J by 3 bases, and 11 bases separated the two germline ends. Looked up from germline, CDR1 is SEHNR and CDR2 is FQNEAQ (reference sequence). The CDR3 consists of 13 residues. The CDR3: CASSLGRGYEQYF. Here the CDR3 DNA reads TGTGCCAGCAGCCTCGGAAGGGGCTACGAGCAGTACTTC.

DNA for the CDR3: TGTGCCAGAAGCTTGGAACGCAGGGGATTTCACGAGCAGTACTTC. The encoded protein is CARSLERRGFHEQYF. The chain is built from TRBV5-3 and TRBJ2-7; D may be TRBD1 (6 bases). TRBV5-3 is noted as an ORF with a role that remains uncertain. The CDR3 contains 15 residues. The V end lost 0 bases, the J end lost 5 bases, and 15 bases lay between the germline ends.

V usage is TRBV7-6 and J usage is TRBJ2-3; maybe TRBD2 (5 bases). Trimming removed 3 bases from V and 7 bases from J, with 17 bases in between. The CDR3 sequence is 15 residues long. Germline V gene sequence: CDR1 SGHVS, CDR2 FNYEAQ. This chain's CDR3 is CASSFGSAMGNTQYF. The CDR3 DNA reads as TGTGCCAGCAGCTTTGGGAGCGCGATGGGGAATACGCAGTATTTT.

The chain carries TRBV29-1 and TRBJ2-7; 11 nucleotides agree with TRBD1. The CDR3 has 12 amino acids. With V trimmed by 7 bases and J by 4 bases, 3 bases remained unmatched. Per germline, CDR1 SQVTM and CDR2 ANQGSEA. For the CDR3, the DNA is TGCAGCGGGGGGACAGGGGGTTACGAGCAGTACTTC. Protein: CSGGTGGYEQYF.

The J gene is TRBJ2-4, the V gene TRBV4-1; 8 positions agree with TRBD1. This CDR3 is built from 18 residues. Germline assignment: CDR1 MGHRA and CDR2 YSYEKL. V was pared by 1 base and J by 2 bases, with 10 bases of the junction left unmatched. The CDR3 DNA is TGCGCCAGCAGCCAAGTTACTTTCAGGGGGCCAACCAAAAACATTCAGTACTTC. As protein: CASSQVTFRGPTKNIQYF.

This chain joins TRBV4-2 and TRBJ2-7; 13 bases fit TRBD2. Germline values: CDR1 LGHNA, CDR2 YNFKEQ. There are 18 residues in the CDR3. V gave up 2 bases and J gave up 1 base; unmatched junction bases: 8. The CDR3 nucleotides read TGTGCCAGCAGCCAATCGACTAGCGGGAGGACTACTTCCTACGAGCAGTACTTC. Translating gives CASSQSTSGRTTSYEQYF.

This chain joins TRBV28 and TRBJ2-2, with D perhaps matching TRBD2 (6 bases). Trimming removed 2 bases from V and 6 bases from J, with 37 bases in between. CDR3 length: 23 amino acids. CDR1 is MDHEN and CDR2 is SYDVKM in the germline V gene. The CDR3 DNA reads as TGTGCCAGCAGTTTAAAAGACAGCGGAGGGGTAGTGGCTTGGATACGGGGAGCCGGGGAGCTGTTTTTT. Residues: CASSLKDSGGVVAWIRGAGELFF.

The chain links TRBV5-1 to TRBJ2-3, with a tentative D call TRBD1 (6 bases). The germline CDR1 and CDR2 sequences are SGHRS and YFSETQ. Trimming pared 1 base from V and 1 base from J, leaving 10 bases between. CDR3 length: 15 residues. This CDR3 is CASSLRDTRTDTQYF. The CDR3 nucleotides are TGCGCCAGCAGCTTGCGGGACACCCGCACAGATACGCAGTATTTT. Full variable domain (outside the CDR3, taken from reference TRBV5-1 and TRBJ2-3): KAGVTQTPRYLIKTRGQQVTLSCSPISGHRSVSWYQQTPGQGLQFLFEYFSETQRNKGNFPGRFSGRQFSNSRSEMNVSTLELGDSALYLCASSLRDTRTDTQYFGPGTRLTVL.

The chain has TRBV19 and TRBJ2-7; a weak D match, TRBD1 (6 bases). Germline V CDR1 and CDR2: LNHDA, SQIVND (reference sequence). This CDR3 region has 14 residues. V lost 4 bases, J lost 4 bases, and 14 bases lay in between. The CDR3 nucleotides are TGTGCCAGTAGTAAGGTCAGGGGAACTTACGAGCAGTACTTC. Its protein is CASSKVRGTYEQYF.

J is TRBJ1-4 and V is TRBV28; the D is unclear. V lost 5 bases to trimming and J lost 8 bases, with 15 bases between them. CDR1 and CDR2 from the germline V gene are MDHEN and SYDVKM. The CDR3 extends over 14 amino acids. The DNA of the CDR3 is TGTGCCAGCAGTCTGGCCGGGGTAGGGGAAAAACTGTTTTTT. It encodes CASSLAGVGEKLFF.

A note on this clone: Germline and junction disagree at one end, which may indicate a read error. The chain is built from TRBV7-7 and TRBJ2-3; no reliable D call. The CDR3 length is 14 residues. In germline, CDR1 is SSHAT, CDR2 FNYEAQ (reference sequence). The CDR3 loop reads CASSQVTTTDTQYF. The CDR3 nucleotides are TGTGCTAGCAGCCAAGTGACAACCACAGATACGCAGTATTTT.

This chain uses TRBV5-8 with TRBJ1-4, with D perhaps matching TRBD1 (6 bases). The V end was cut by 9 bases, the J end by 8 bases, with 20 bases between. Looked up from germline, CDR1 is SGHTS and CDR2 is YDEGEE. The CDR3 has 14 residues. The CDR3 reads CATIRPGTPEKLFF. The CDR3 coding sequence is TGTGCCACCATCCGCCCCGGGACACCCGAAAAACTGTTTTTT.

The rearrangement links TRBV9 to TRBJ2-2, with 9 bases that match TRBD2. The CDR3 runs to 18 residues. J lost 5 bases, V lost 0 bases, and 11 bases had no gene match. Per the germline V gene, CDR1 is SGDLS and CDR2 is YYNGEE. The CDR3 coding sequence is TGTGCCAGCAGCGTAGGAAGTAGCGGGAGTCGGGAGACCGGGGAGCTGTTTTTT. Its translation is CASSVGSSGSRETGELFF.

The V gene is TRBV9, the J gene TRBJ1-2; possibly TRBD1 for D (6 bases). This CDR3 is 15 amino acids long. Trimming removed 2 bases at V and 0 bases at J, with 11 bases between. Germline V gives CDR1 SGDLS, CDR2 YYNGEE. The CDR3 DNA sequence: TGTGCCAGCAGCGTTAGCGGGGGGCCTAACTATGGCTACACCTTC. As protein: CASSVSGGPNYGYTF.

The chain uses TRBV19 and TRBJ1-2; TRBD1 agrees at 7 bases. Germline lookup yields CDR1 LNHDA and CDR2 SQIVND (reference sequence). J gave up 3 bases and V 4 bases, and 14 bases lay outside the gene matches. The CDR3 runs to 17 residues. The CDR3 coding sequence is TGTGCCAGTAGTAGGGCCTACAGGGGCCCCCGGGACTATGGCTACACCTTC. Translating it yields CASSRAYRGPRDYGYTF.